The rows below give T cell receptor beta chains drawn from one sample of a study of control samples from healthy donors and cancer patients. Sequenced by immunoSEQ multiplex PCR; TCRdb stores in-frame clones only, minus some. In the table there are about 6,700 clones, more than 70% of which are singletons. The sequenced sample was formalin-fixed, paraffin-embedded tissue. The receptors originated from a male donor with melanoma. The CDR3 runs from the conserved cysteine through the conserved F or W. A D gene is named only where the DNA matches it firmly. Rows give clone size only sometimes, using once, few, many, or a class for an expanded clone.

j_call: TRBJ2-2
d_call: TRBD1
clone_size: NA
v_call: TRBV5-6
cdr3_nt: TGTGCCAGCAGCTTGGACAGGGGGCAAGGGACCGGGGAGCTGTTTTTT
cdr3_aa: CASSLDRGQGTGELFF

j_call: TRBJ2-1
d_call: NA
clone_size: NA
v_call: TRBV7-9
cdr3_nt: TGTGCCAGCAGCTTTATTCAGGGTTCCCATGAGCAGTTCTTC
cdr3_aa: CASSFIQGSHEQFF

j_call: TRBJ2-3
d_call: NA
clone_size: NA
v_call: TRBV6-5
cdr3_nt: TGTGCCAGCATTCCCCGGGCGAGCCCATTTGATACGCAGTATTTT
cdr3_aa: CASIPRASPFDTQYF

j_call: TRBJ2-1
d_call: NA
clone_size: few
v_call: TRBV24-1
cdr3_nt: TGTGCCCCCGGGGAGAGGTCAGTCTTC
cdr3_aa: CAPGERSVF

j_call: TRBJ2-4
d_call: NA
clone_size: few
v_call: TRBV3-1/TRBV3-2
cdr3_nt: TGTGCCAGCAGCCAAGACCGCCGGTATGAGAAAGCCAAAAACATTCAGTACTTC
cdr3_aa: CASSQDRRYEKAKNIQYF

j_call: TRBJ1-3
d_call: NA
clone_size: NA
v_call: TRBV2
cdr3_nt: TGTGCCAGCAAGGGGGACTCTGGAAACACCATATATTTT
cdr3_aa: CASKGDSGNTIYF

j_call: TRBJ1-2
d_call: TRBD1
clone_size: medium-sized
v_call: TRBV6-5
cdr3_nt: TGTGCCAGCAGTTTGGAGTACAGGGGATCTTATGGCTACACCTTC
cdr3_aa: CASSLEYRGSYGYTF

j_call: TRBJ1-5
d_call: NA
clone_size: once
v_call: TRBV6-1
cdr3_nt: TGTGCCAGCAGTGAAGCTGGCTGGGACAATCAGCCCCAGCATTTT
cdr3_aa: CASSEAGWDNQPQHF

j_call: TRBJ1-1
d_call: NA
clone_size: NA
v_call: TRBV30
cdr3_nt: TGTGCCTGGAGTTGGGAGGGTGAAGCTTTCTTT
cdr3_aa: CAWSWEGEAFF

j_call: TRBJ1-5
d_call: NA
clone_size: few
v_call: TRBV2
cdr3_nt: TGTGCCAGCAGTGAGGAAGGGAACAATCAGCCCCAGCATTTT
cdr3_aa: CASSEEGNNQPQHF

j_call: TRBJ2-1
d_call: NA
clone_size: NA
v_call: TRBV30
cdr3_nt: TGTGCCTGGAGTGGAGGTGAGCAGTTCTTC
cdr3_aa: CAWSGGEQFF

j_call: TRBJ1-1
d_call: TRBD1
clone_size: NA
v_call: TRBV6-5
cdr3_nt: TGTGCCAGCAGTTTCGGACAGGGCTCCGCTGAAGCTTTCTTT
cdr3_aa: CASSFGQGSAEAFF

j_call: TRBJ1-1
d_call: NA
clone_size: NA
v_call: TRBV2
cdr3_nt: TGTGCCAGCAGTGCCAGGGGAATGAACACTGAAGCTTTCTTT
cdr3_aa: CASSARGMNTEAFF

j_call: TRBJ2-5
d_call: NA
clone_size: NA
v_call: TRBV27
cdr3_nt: TGTGCCAGCAGGACAGTAGAGCAAGAGACCCAGTACTTC
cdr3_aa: CASRTVEQETQYF

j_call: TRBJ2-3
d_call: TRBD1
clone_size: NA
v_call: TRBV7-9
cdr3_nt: TGTGCCAGCAGCACCCGACAGGGGGGTGCAGATACGCAGTATTTT
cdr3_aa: CASSTRQGGADTQYF

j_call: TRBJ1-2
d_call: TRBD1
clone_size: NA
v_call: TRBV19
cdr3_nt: TGTGCCAGTAGTCCAGGACAGGGAACGGTCGGCTACACCTTC
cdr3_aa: CASSPGQGTVGYTF

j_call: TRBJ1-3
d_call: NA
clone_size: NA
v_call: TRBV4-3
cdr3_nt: TGCGCCAGCAGCCAAGTGGGGCAGGCCCATGGAAACACCATATATTTT
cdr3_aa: CASSQVGQAHGNTIYF

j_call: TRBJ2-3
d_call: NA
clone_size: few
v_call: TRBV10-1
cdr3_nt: TGCGCCAGCAGCGAAGCATTTGCAGATACGCAGTATTTT
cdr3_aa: CASSEAFADTQYF

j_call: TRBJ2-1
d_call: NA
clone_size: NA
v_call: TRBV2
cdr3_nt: TGTGCCAGCAGTGAACAAGGCATTTACAATGAGCAGTTCTTC
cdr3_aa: CASSEQGIYNEQFF

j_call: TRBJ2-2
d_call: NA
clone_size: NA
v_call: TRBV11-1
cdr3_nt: TGTGCCAGCAGCCCAGTAGGGGGGATGACCGGGGAGCTGTTTTTT
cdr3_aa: CASSPVGGMTGELFF

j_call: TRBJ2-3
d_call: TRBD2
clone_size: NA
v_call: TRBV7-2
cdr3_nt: TGTGCCAGCAGCCCCCTCGGGGGGGGCCCGGAAGATACGCAGTATTTT
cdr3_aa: CASSPLGGGPEDTQYF

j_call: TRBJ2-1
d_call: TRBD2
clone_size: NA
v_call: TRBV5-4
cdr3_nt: TGTGCCAGCAGCTTGGCACGGGGGGATAATGAGCAGTTCTTC
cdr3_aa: CASSLARGDNEQFF

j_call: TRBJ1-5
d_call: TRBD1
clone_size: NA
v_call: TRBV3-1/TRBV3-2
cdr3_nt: TGTGCCAGCAGCATTGGAGGGGGCGGTCAGCCCCAGCATTTT
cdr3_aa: CASSIGGGGQPQHF

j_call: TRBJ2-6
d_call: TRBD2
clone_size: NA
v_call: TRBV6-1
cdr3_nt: TGTGCCAGCAGTGAAGTGGGGACTGCCGGGGGGTCTGGGGCCAACGTCCTGACTTTC
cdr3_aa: CASSEVGTAGGSGANVLTF

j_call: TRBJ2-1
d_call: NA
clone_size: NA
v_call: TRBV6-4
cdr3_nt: TGTGCCAGCAGTGACTTTGGGGGCGCGACCAATGAGCAGTTCTTC
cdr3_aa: CASSDFGGATNEQFF

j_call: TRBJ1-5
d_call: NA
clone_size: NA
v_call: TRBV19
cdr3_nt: TGTGCCAGTAGCGAGCAGGGAGTAGCTGGTAATCAGCCCCAGCATTTT
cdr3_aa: CASSEQGVAGNQPQHF

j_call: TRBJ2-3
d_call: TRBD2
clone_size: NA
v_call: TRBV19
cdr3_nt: TGTGCCAGTAGCCGGACTAGTTCGAGCACAGATACGCAGTATTTT
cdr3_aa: CASSRTSSSTDTQYF